These 18 T cell receptor beta chains were all obtained from the same sample, sequenced in a study of response to subunit inactivated influenza vaccine. TCRdb called the RT-PCR reads again in MiXCR, with one record for every CDR3 protein. The sample has some 570,000 distinct CDR3 sequences; around 11% are singletons. The same sample was also used in a study of T cells expressing NK-cell markers. This second study notes: Production of TCR beta cDNA relied on 5'RACE template switching with UMIs.

This material consisted of PBMCs from blood, taken on the day of vaccination. Receptors were obtained from a man aged 45 to 65 who received an inactivated influenza vaccine.

This clonotype was detected only a few times. The chain employs TRBV12-5 and TRBJ2-7; D call uncertain. Germline CDR1 reads LGHNT; CDR2 reads FRNRAP. V was cut by 0 bases and J by 5 bases, with 23 bases left in between. The CDR3 contains 18 residues. The CDR3 region is CASGLVLWAVEDNHEQYF. CDR3 sequence (DNA): TGTGCTAGTGGTTTGGTACTTTGGGCCGTTGAAGACAACCACGAGCAGTACTTC.

In this sample, this clonotype turned up a few times. This chain links TRBV7-2 with TRBJ2-1; D possibly matches TRBD1 or TRBD2 (5 bases each). V lost 7 bases to trimming and J lost 5 bases, with 15 bases between them. This CDR3 has 14 residues. Germline V gene data show CDR1 as SGHTA and CDR2 as FQGNSA. This chain's CDR3 is CASTWDGTNNEQFF. The CDR3 DNA is TGTGCCAGCACCTGGGACGGCACAAACAATGAGCAGTTCTTC.

The rearrangement uses TRBV5-1 and TRBJ2-3, with D perhaps TRBD1 or TRBD2 (5 bases each). There are 15 residues in the CDR3. With 1 base removed from V and 4 bases from J, the gap between germline ends came to 13 bases. Germline CDR1 is SGHRS and CDR2 is YFSETQ. The CDR3 nucleotides read TGCGCCAGCAGCTTGTCGGGGCTTCTTTCAGATACGCAGTATTTT. Amino acid sequence: CASSLSGLLSDTQYF.

This clonotype was seen a handful of times. The chain has TRBV6-2 or TRBV6-3 and TRBJ1-1; unclear D gene. Germline CDR1 is MNHEY and CDR2 is SVGEGT. Deletions cut 2 bases from V and 0 bases from J, with 13 bases between. This CDR3 has 16 amino acids. CDR3 region: CASSYPRSELNTEAFF. DNA of the CDR3: TGTGCCAGCAGTTACCCGAGGTCGGAATTGAACACTGAAGCTTTCTTT.

This clonotype appeared many times. V usage is TRBV7-2 and J usage is TRBJ2-2; D tentatively fits TRBD1 or TRBD2 (5 bases each). Germline CDR1 SGHTA, CDR2 FQGNSA. The V end lost 1 base, the J end lost 2 bases, and 11 bases lay between the germline ends. The CDR3 sequence is 16 residues long. The CDR3 reads CASSLVGTANTGELFF. CDR3 coding DNA: TGTGCCAGCAGCTTAGTTGGGACGGCTAACACCGGGGAGCTGTTTTTT.

This clonotype has just a few counts. The rearrangement joins TRBV5-1 to TRBJ2-7; D unresolved. Per germline, CDR1 SGHRS and CDR2 YFSETQ. The CDR3 loop spans 15 amino acids. Deletions cut 1 base from V and 0 bases from J, with 11 bases between. CDR3 coding DNA: TGCGCCAGCAGCTTGAGGCCAGCCGACTCCTACGAGCAGTACTTC. It specifies CASSLRPADSYEQYF.

The V call is TRBV9, the J call TRBJ2-5; D remains ambiguous. The CDR3 spans 13 residues. Trimming cost V 0 bases and J 5 bases, with 8 bases left between them. Germline values: CDR1 SGDLS, CDR2 YYNGEE. The CDR3 sequence is CASSVGVRETQYF. The CDR3 DNA follows: TGTGCCAGCAGCGTAGGCGTTCGGGAGACCCAGTACTTC.

The chain carries TRBV20-1 and TRBJ2-3, with D maybe TRBD1 (6 bases). The germline CDR1 and CDR2 sequences are DFQATT and SNEGSKA (reference sequence). The CDR3 sequence is 14 residues long. Trimming pared 0 bases from V and 6 bases from J, leaving 13 bases between. The CDR3: CSARDRVRGDTQYF. The CDR3 coding sequence is TGCAGTGCTAGAGATCGAGTTAGGGGGGATACGCAGTATTTT.

This clonotype was seen only a few times. The chain joins TRBV28 to TRBJ2-1; TRBD2 matches 7 bases. Germline V CDR1 and CDR2: MDHEN, SYDVKM. The junction had 6 bases not matched to a gene; V was cut back by 1 base and J by 0 bases. CDR3 length equals 17 residues. CDR3 region: CASSLSGGGYSYNEQFF. CDR3 sequence (DNA): TGTGCCAGCAGTTTATCCGGCGGGGGTTACTCCTACAATGAGCAGTTCTTC.

The CDR3 coding sequence is TGCAGCGTTGAACGTGGCTACACCTTC. This encodes CSVERGYTF. The gene calls are TRBV29-1 and TRBJ1-2, with D hard to call. Germline values: CDR1 SQVTM, CDR2 ANQGSEA. The CDR3 is 9 amino acids. V lost 2 bases and J lost 7, with 2 bases in between.

This clonotype was observed a few times. This chain connects TRBV20-1 to TRBJ2-3; D call uncertain. The CDR3 runs to 12 residues. V gave up 0 bases and J gave up 4 bases, with 5 bases separating them. CDR1 is DFQATT and CDR2 is SNEGSKA in the germline V gene (reference sequence). CDR3 protein: CSARDTPDTQYF. DNA for the CDR3: TGCAGTGCTAGAGATACTCCAGATACGCAGTATTTT.

The gene calls are TRBV5-1 and TRBJ2-7; D possibly corresponds to TRBD2 (5 bases). Trimming took 4 bases from V and 2 from J, leaving 19 bases between them. There are 16 residues in the CDR3. Per germline, CDR1 SGHRS and CDR2 YFSETQ. The CDR3 sequence: CASSPDGEPGPYEQYF. CDR3 in DNA: TGCGCCAGCAGCCCCGACGGGGAACCTGGGCCCTACGAGCAGTACTTC.

This clonotype has just a few counts. The CDR3 DNA reads as TGTGCCAGTAGTGTATCCGGGACAGCGAATTCACCCCTCCACTTT. Translating gives CASSVSGTANSPLHF. The rearrangement uses TRBV19 and TRBJ1-6; 7 bases are a match to TRBD1. CDR3 size: 15 residues. Per germline, CDR1 LNHDA and CDR2 SQIVND (reference sequence). V shed 5 bases and J 7 bases; nucleotides not matched to a gene: 8.

The gene calls are TRBV20-1 and TRBJ2-1; TRBD2 matches 9 bases. V trimming: 4 bases; J trimming: 8 bases; junction bases outside the gene matches: 12. Germline CDR1 is DFQATT and CDR2 is SNEGSKA (reference sequence). The CDR3 totals 15 residues. CDR3 DNA sequence: TGCAGTGCTATTAGAGAGGGCGGGAGGGCCCATGAGCAGTTCTTC. The encoded protein is CSAIREGGRAHEQFF.

The chain combines TRBV7-2 with TRBJ2-2; no definite D call. The CDR3 spans 16 residues. The germline V and J ends were trimmed by 2 bases and 2 bases, with 12 bases remaining between them. Germline V gene data show CDR1 as SGHTA and CDR2 as FQGNSA. The CDR3 DNA reads as TGTGCCAGCAGCTTAATGGGCGGAGCCAACACCGGGGAGCTGTTTTTT. This gives the protein CASSLMGGANTGELFF.

This clonotype was counted between two and nine times. The chain carries TRBV27 and TRBJ2-7; no clear D. The germline gives CDR1 MNHEY, CDR2 SMNVEV (reference sequence). The CDR3 spans 14 residues. Trimming stripped 0 bases from V and 4 bases from J, with 10 bases between. CDR3 nucleotides: TGTGCCAGCAGTTTATCACGGAATTTATACGAGCAGTACTTC. It translates to CASSLSRNLYEQYF.

This clonotype was found many times. This chain joins TRBV4-2 and TRBJ2-1, with D hard to call. The CDR3 is 14 residues long. CDR1 and CDR2 (germline): LGHNA, YNFKEQ. Trimming took 0 bases from V and 7 from J, leaving 10 bases between them. The CDR3 nucleotides read TGTGCCAGCAGCCAAGACTTAGAACAAAATGAGCAGTTCTTC. This codes for CASSQDLEQNEQFF.

As to this clonotype: One base away lies a much larger clone, so this may be a sequencing read error. The chain joins TRBV6-2 or TRBV6-3 to TRBJ2-2; 7 positions agree with TRBD1. This CDR3 is built from 14 residues. Germline V gene data show CDR1 as MNHEY and CDR2 as SVGEGT. The CDR3 sequence: CVSKPQGDAGELFF. For the CDR3, the DNA is TGTGTCAGCAAGCCCCAGGGGGACGCCGGGGAGCTGTTTTTT.